Following are 7 T cell receptor beta chains from one sample sequenced in a study of T-cell reconstitution after alpha-beta-depleted transplantation in children. As it was prepared, the TCRbeta library received unique molecular identifiers. TCRdb re-derived calls from the PCR reads in MiXCR, one entry per CDR3 protein. The sample contains about 830,000 distinct CDR3 sequences, around 15% of which appear only once. Material: PBMCs, mostly from graft donor cells, obtained 360 days after TCRalphabeta/CD19-depleted stem cell transplant. Every receptor here comes from a male patient younger than 18 who had a stem cell transplant for acute lymphoblastic leukemia, so the T cells may come from the graft donor.

The V call is TRBV6-5, the J call TRBJ1-2; maybe TRBD1 (6 bases). The V end was cut by 6 bases, the J end by 2 bases, with 19 bases between. The CDR3 has 16 amino acids. Germline assignment: CDR1 MNHEY and CDR2 SVGAGI. The CDR3 region is CASSTNSRGRNYGYTF. The CDR3 region has the DNA TGTGCCAGCAGCACGAACTCCAGGGGCCGGAACTATGGCTACACCTTC.

The V gene is TRBV20-1, the J gene TRBJ2-7, with TRBD2 matching over 13 bases. The CDR3 extends over 15 amino acids. Per the germline V gene, CDR1 is DFQATT and CDR2 is SNEGSKA (reference sequence). Trimming took 5 bases from V and 1 from J; bases not matched to a gene: 5. CDR3 bases: TGCAGTGCTGCCGGGACTAGCGGGGATTCCTACGAGCAGTACTTC. Translated: CSAAGTSGDSYEQYF.

This chain uses TRBV4-1 with TRBJ2-7; no clear D gene. V shed 4 bases and J shed 3 bases, with 13 bases lying between them. Germline V CDR1 and CDR2: MGHRA, YSYEKL. CDR3 size: 14 residues. CDR3 loop: CASSPQMVNYEQYF. The CDR3 region has the DNA TGCGCCAGCAGCCCACAAATGGTTAACTACGAGCAGTACTTC.

Only a few counts were recorded for this clonotype. J is TRBJ1-1 and V is TRBV10-3; D perhaps matches TRBD1 (5 bases). This CDR3 contains 13 residues. V was shortened by 1 base and J by 11 bases, with 14 bases between the two germline ends. CDR1 ENHRY and CDR2 SYGVKD come from the germline V gene. The CDR3 nucleotides read TGTGCCATCAGTGAGTTTGACATCGGGGGGGCTTTCTTT. It yields the protein CAISEFDIGGAFF.

The V and J genes are TRBV6-5 and TRBJ2-7; TRBD1 might be the D (6 bases). Germline CDR1 and CDR2: MNHEY and SVGAGI. The CDR3 spans 15 residues. Trimming shortened V by 0 bases and J by 7 bases, and 16 bases separated the two germline ends. The CDR3 here is CASSYSFGQGKEQYF. Written as DNA, the CDR3 is TGTGCCAGCAGTTACTCTTTTGGTCAGGGGAAGGAGCAGTACTTC.

This clonotype was counted at least ten times. The chain recombines TRBV5-1 with TRBJ1-6; TRBD1 agrees at 7 bases. CDR1 and CDR2 (germline): SGHRS, YFSETQ. This CDR3 is built from 14 residues. V trimming: 0 bases; J trimming: 8 bases; junction bases outside the gene matches: 2. For the CDR3, the DNA is TGCGCCAGCAGCTTGGACAGGGGAGATTCACCCCTCCACTTT. Its protein is CASSLDRGDSPLHF.

This chain uses TRBV5-5 with TRBJ2-3; D is unresolved. The CDR3 is 12 amino acids. In germline, CDR1 is SGHKS, CDR2 YYEKEE (reference sequence). V lost 7 bases to trimming and J lost 7 bases, with 13 bases between them. CDR3 in DNA: TGTGCCAGCGGCTCCATTCCAAATACGCAGTATTTT. Its translation: CASGSIPNTQYF.